These T cell receptor beta chains were read from a single sample in a study of OX40 agonist ivuxolimab in advanced cancers. Data came from immunoSEQ multiplex PCR; TCRdb stores just in-frame clones and leaves some out. Of over 80,000 clones listed, less than 90% are singletons. The source was CD4+ or CD8+ T cells sorted from blood, collected in a trial of the OX40 agonist ivuxolimab. The origin of the receptors is an adult with an advanced solid tumor such as melanoma, head and neck, liver or kidney cancer. Both conserved end residues are part of each CDR3. A D gene is named only where the DNA matches it firmly. Not every row has a clone size; where given, it reads once, few, many or a size class.

NA	NA	TRBJ2-2	TRBV19	CASSIAPAFGVNTGELFF	TGTGCCAGTAGTATAGCCCCCGCCTTCGGGGTTAACACCGGGGAGCTGTTTTTT
NA	TRBD1	TRBJ1-1	TRBV7-9	CASSLKGADTEAFF	TGTGCCAGCAGCTTAAAGGGGGCGGACACTGAAGCTTTCTTT
NA	TRBD2	TRBJ2-7	TRBV11-2	CASSLGGLAVYEQYF	TGTGCCAGCAGCTTAGGGGGTCTAGCGGTCTACGAGCAGTACTTC
NA	NA	TRBJ2-4	TRBV21-1	CASSKRRGQYF	TGTGCCAGCAGCAAGAGGCGGGGTCAGTACTTC
NA	NA	TRBJ1-1	TRBV7-9	CASSLLEGGQAFF	TGTGCCAGCAGCTTACTCGAGGGGGGCCAAGCTTTCTTT
NA	NA	TRBJ2-3	TRBV2	CASTRVTSTDTQYF	TGTGCCAGCACCCGAGTCACTAGCACAGATACGCAGTATTTT
once	NA	TRBJ1-3	TRBV19	CASSIGGSGNTIYF	TGTGCCAGTAGTATCGGTGGCTCTGGAAACACCATATATTTT
NA	NA	TRBJ1-6	TRBV6-6	CASSRRDTEGPLHF	TGTGCCAGCAGTCGCCGGGACACTGAGGGACCCCTCCACTTT
NA	TRBD1	TRBJ1-1	TRBV2	CASSEQGARDTEAFF	TGTGCCAGCAGTGAACAGGGGGCGCGGGACACTGAAGCTTTCTTT
NA	NA	TRBJ2-3	TRBV28	CASSPFQLPRPNTQYF	TGTGCCAGCAGTCCTTTCCAGCTCCCCCGGCCTAATACGCAGTATTTT
NA	TRBD1	TRBJ1-2	TRBV18	CASSPGTGLNYGYTF	TGTGCCAGCTCACCCGGGACAGGGCTAAACTATGGCTACACCTTC
NA	NA	TRBJ1-6	TRBV2	CASSDGGSSYNSPLHF	TGTGCCAGCAGTGATGGGGGGAGCTCCTATAATTCACCCCTCCACTTT
few	TRBD2	TRBJ2-7	TRBV29-1	CSVRPTSGTYEQYF	TGCAGCGTTCGCCCGACTAGCGGAACCTACGAGCAGTACTTC
NA	TRBD1	TRBJ2-5	TRBV11-3	CASSLAGTGGKETQYF	TGTGCCAGCAGCTTAGCTGGGACAGGGGGGAAAGAGACCCAGTACTTC
NA	NA	TRBJ1-1	TRBV6-5	CASSYSGQVAFF	TGTGCCAGCAGTTACTCGGGGCAGGTAGCTTTCTTT
NA	TRBD2	TRBJ2-1	TRBV6-5	CASSYKREKSFEQFF	TGTGCCAGCAGTTATAAGCGGGAGAAGTCCTTTGAGCAGTTCTTC
NA	NA	TRBJ2-1	TRBV7-9	CASSPPGFAYNEQFF	TGTGCCAGCAGCCCTCCGGGGTTTGCCTACAATGAGCAGTTCTTC
many	NA	TRBJ2-2	TRBV4-3	CASSREGGSTGELFF	TGCGCCAGCAGCCGAGAGGGCGGTAGCACCGGGGAGCTGTTTTTT
NA	NA	TRBJ2-7	TRBV27	CASGLARRYEQYF	TGTGCCAGCGGATTAGCGAGAAGGTACGAGCAGTACTTC
NA	NA	TRBJ2-1	TRBV5-1	CASSSGLAYNEQFF	TGCGCCAGCAGCTCGGGACTGGCCTACAATGAGCAGTTCTTC
NA	NA	TRBJ2-1	TRBV29-1	CSVEAITKSSGSYNEQFF	TGCAGCGTTGAAGCCATCACCAAGTCTAGTGGCTCCTACAATGAGCAGTTCTTC
once	TRBD2	TRBJ2-3	TRBV28	CASSLSLARDTQYF	TGTGCCAGCAGTTTATCACTAGCGAGAGATACGCAGTATTTT
once	NA	TRBJ1-1	TRBV30	CAWSWDGNTEAFF	TGTGCCTGGAGCTGGGATGGGAACACTGAAGCTTTCTTT
NA	NA	TRBJ2-2	TRBV2	CASSAQGPANTGELFF	TGTGCCAGCAGTGCCCAGGGCCCAGCGAACACCGGGGAGCTGTTTTTT
few	TRBD1	TRBJ1-6	TRBV5-4	CASSLAGGTGLGSPLHF	TGTGCCAGCAGCTTGGCCGGGGGGACAGGGTTAGGTTCACCCCTCCACTTT
NA	NA	TRBJ1-5	TRBV28	CASSLYGSNQPQHF	TGTGCCAGCAGTTTATATGGGAGCAATCAGCCCCAGCATTTT
once	NA	TRBJ2-1	TRBV5-1	CASSRGLSPNEQFF	TGCGCCAGCAGTCGAGGACTATCCCCCAATGAGCAGTTCTTC
NA	TRBD2	TRBJ2-7	TRBV29-1	CSVEVAGYEQYF	TGCAGCGTTGAAGTAGCGGGTTACGAGCAGTACTTC
NA	TRBD1	TRBJ1-3	TRBV7-2	CASSPQTGIGNTIYF	TGTGCCAGCAGCCCCCAGACAGGGATCGGAAACACCATATATTTT
NA	NA	TRBJ2-3	TRBV18	CASSRGHGTDTQYF	TGTGCCAGCTCAAGAGGGCACGGCACAGATACGCAGTATTTT
NA	NA	TRBJ2-5	TRBV6-5	CASRARGGYQETQYF	TGTGCCAGCAGAGCCCGTGGGGGATATCAAGAGACCCAGTACTTC
once	NA	TRBJ1-1	TRBV7-2	CASSAARENTEAFF	TGTGCCAGCAGCGCCGCCCGAGAGAACACTGAAGCTTTCTTT
NA	TRBD1	TRBJ1-1	TRBV5-4	CASSIPGQMNTEAFF	TGTGCCAGCAGCATTCCGGGACAGATGAACACTGAAGCTTTCTTT
NA	NA	TRBJ1-6	TRBV27	CASSLVTNSPLHF	TGTGCCAGCAGTTTGGTGACAAATTCACCCCTCCACTTT
NA	NA	TRBJ1-1	TRBV7-9	CASSLFGSETEAFF	TGTGCCAGCAGCTTATTTGGTTCAGAGACTGAAGCTTTCTTT
NA	NA	TRBJ1-4	TRBV5-4	CASSPGEAGNREKLFF	TGTGCCAGCAGCCCCGGGGAGGCCGGGAACCGCGAAAAACTGTTTTTT
NA	NA	TRBJ1-1	TRBV5-1	CASRDKQLTEAFF	TGCGCCAGCCGGGACAAACAGTTAACTGAAGCTTTCTTT
NA	NA	TRBJ2-1	TRBV4-3	CASTRDPTPSSFYNEQFF	TGCGCCAGCACCCGAGACCCGACTCCCTCCTCTTTTTACAATGAGCAGTTCTTC
NA	NA	TRBJ1-2	TRBV5-5	CASSPVQRPGDGYTF	TGTGCCAGCAGCCCGGTCCAGAGGCCGGGTGACGGCTACACCTTC
NA	NA	TRBJ2-5	TRBV6-6	CASMEGMETQYF	TGTGCCAGCATGGAGGGAATGGAGACCCAGTACTTC
NA	NA	TRBJ2-3	TRBV5-1	CASSLAAQPGTDTQYF	TGCGCCAGCAGCTTGGCCGCACAGCCAGGCACAGATACGCAGTATTTT
NA	TRBD1	TRBJ2-1	TRBV10-2	CATFTGTGARPFF	TGCGCCACATTTACCGGGACAGGGGCTAGACCGTTCTTC
NA	NA	TRBJ2-1	TRBV4-2	CASSLRPPPYNEQFF	TGTGCCAGCAGTCTCCGGCCTCCCCCCTACAATGAGCAGTTCTTC
NA	NA	TRBJ2-3	TRBV6-5	CASRPGTSTDTQYF	TGTGCCAGCAGACCCGGGACTAGCACAGATACGCAGTATTTT
NA	TRBD1	TRBJ2-3	TRBV27	CASSLRPPRDSEFTDTQYF	TGTGCCAGCAGTTTAAGGCCACCCCGGGACAGCGAATTCACAGATACGCAGTATTTT
NA	NA	TRBJ2-3	TRBV6-5	CASATGRISTDTQYF	TGTGCCTCCGCGACCGGCCGTATTAGCACAGATACGCAGTATTTT
once	NA	TRBJ2-5	TRBV5-1	CASSLAALGGLETQYF	TGCGCCAGCAGCTTGGCGGCCCTGGGAGGCCTAGAGACCCAGTACTTC
NA	NA	TRBJ2-1	TRBV9	CASSVRDGYNEQFF	TGTGCCAGCAGCGTGCGGGATGGGTACAATGAGCAGTTCTTC
NA	NA	TRBJ2-5	TRBV29-1	CSAFSTAGRQETQYF	TGCAGTGCTTTTTCGACGGCGGGGCGGCAAGAGACCCAGTACTTC
NA	NA	TRBJ2-5	TRBV5-1	CASSPGGDTRETQYF	TGCGCCAGCAGCCCTGGAGGGGACACCCGAGAGACCCAGTACTTC
NA	TRBD1	TRBJ2-5	TRBV19	CASRPYRDSQETQYF	TGTGCCAGTAGACCATACAGGGACAGCCAAGAGACCCAGTACTTC
NA	NA	TRBJ2-3	TRBV18	CASSPSGPSTDTQYF	TGTGCCAGCTCACCTTCGGGACCCTCGACAGATACGCAGTATTTT
NA	NA	TRBJ1-3	TRBV9	CASSETAGTTARNTIYF	TGTGCCAGCAGCGAGACCGCTGGGACGACGGCCCGAAACACCATATATTTT
NA	TRBD2	TRBJ2-3	TRBV2	CASIQGLAGTDTQYF	TGTGCCAGCATCCAGGGACTAGCGGGAACAGATACGCAGTATTTT
NA	NA	TRBJ2-2	TRBV19	CASSIRAAGNTGELFF	TGTGCCAGTAGTATAAGGGCGGCGGGTAACACCGGGGAGCTGTTTTTT
NA	TRBD1	TRBJ1-3	TRBV18	CASSADRVSGNTIYF	TGTGCCAGCTCAGCGGACAGGGTCTCTGGAAACACCATATATTTT
NA	TRBD1	TRBJ1-5	TRBV28	CASSSGTGVYQPQHF	TGTGCCAGCAGTTCCGGGACAGGGGTTTATCAGCCCCAGCATTTT
NA	NA	TRBJ2-1	TRBV25-1	CASSQEAIHNEQFF	TGTGCCAGCAGTCAAGAAGCCATACACAATGAGCAGTTCTTC
NA	TRBD2	TRBJ2-1	TRBV5-1	CASSLALGLANEQFF	TGCGCCAGCAGCTTGGCCTTAGGACTAGCAAATGAGCAGTTCTTC